This T cell receptor beta chain was sequenced for a study of blood T cell repertoires in COVID-19. About the research overall: Specimens from acute and convalescent COVID-19 originated in the United States, Italy and Spain. PBMCs, B-cell-depleted T cells, or T cells were the source of the cDNA or gDNA that made up the material.

In the study's own analysis: Amplification of reference gene primers provided the estimated nucleated cell counts. Sequencing used immunoSEQ multiplex PCR; TCRdb keeps in-frame clones, though not all of them. V, J and clone size were drawn from that table, and D and trimming were deduced from the DNA. The data hold about 150,000 clones, with around 88% observed a single time. The CDR3 is 14 amino acids. Trimming left V 5 bases short and J 0 bases short, with 10 bases between. Germline CDR1 is MNHEY and CDR2 is SVGAGI. This TCR was sampled from a human donor in a cohort sampled during active COVID-19. The rearrangement joins TRBV6-5 to TRBJ1-2; D is ambiguous. Source material: peripheral blood. The CDR3 protein is CASSSRVANYGYTF. The DNA for the CDR3 is TGTGCCAGCAGTAGCCGGGTAGCTAACTATGGCTACACCTTC.